This T cell receptor beta chain was identified in a study of vaccination effects on CD4 cells after COVID-19. To note about this clone: Its target is not known.

Sequenced by immunoSEQ multiplex PCR; TCRdb stores in-frame clones only, minus some. The table records over 20,000 clones, just under 75% of them present only once. Study-wide results and caveats: After vaccination, at late timepoints, clones induced by infection and by vaccine contracted markedly.

Antigen-specific CD4+ T cells were expanded (with viral peptide pools) by the ViraFEST assay ahead of sequencing. The authors isolated CD4+ T cells after around nine days of culture. Nobody among the vaccine recipients had prior SARS-CoV-2 infection (nucleocapsid antibodies were negative). Peptides at about 10 ug/ml and IL-2 at about 9.2 IU/ml were added to 1.5 million to 2.5 million PBMC per well. On days 3 and 7, fresh IL-2 medium replaced half the medium. Trimming removed 1 base from V and 0 bases from J; junction bases left unmatched: 0. The CDR3 contains 15 residues. Germline-derived CDR1 and CDR2 are SEHNR and FQNEAQ (reference sequence).

The chain uses TRBV7-9 and TRBJ2-5; 9 nucleotides agree with TRBD1. This receptor was identified in a human donor who received a COVID-19 vaccine. Sequenced here: CD4+ T cells from PBMCs cultured with SARS-CoV-2 spike peptides, sampled before COVID-19 vaccination. The chain's CDR3 is CASSLGDRDQETQYF. The CDR3 DNA reads TGTGCCAGCAGCTTAGGGGACAGGGACCAAGAGACCCAGTACTTC.